This passage covers 8 T cell receptor beta chains from one sample sequenced in a study of post-analysis software for immune sequencing data. Study outcomes and limitations: Included in a set of a few TRBV segments more frequent in patients than controls were TRBV5-6, TRBV5-1 and TRBV20-1.

Antigens of these TCRs are unknown. Unique molecular identifiers had been added to the TCR beta cDNA libraries. TCRdb independently ran MiXCR on the PCR reads; one entry per CDR3 protein. The sample includes roughly 570,000 distinct CDR3 sequences, roughly 34% of them seen just once. Sequences were obtained from blood. The receptor set was obtained from a girl aged 2-17 years with multiple sclerosis.

This clonotype showed up just a few times. The chain has TRBV27 and TRBJ2-7; the match to TRBD1 covers 12 bases. The CDR3 runs to 15 residues. The V gene's germline CDR1 is MNHEY and CDR2 SMNVEV (reference sequence). With 4 bases clipped from V and 3 bases from J, the junction kept 4 bases outside the gene matches. The CDR3 coding sequence is TGTGCCAGCAGTTCCGGGACAGGGGGCGTCTACGAGCAGTACTTC. Amino acids: CASSSGTGGVYEQYF.

This clonotype was detected only a few times. This rearrangement joins TRBV21-1 to TRBJ2-7; the table's D call TRBD2 went unverified against the DNA. TRBV21-1 is noted as a pseudogene. The CDR3 totals 13 residues. In nucleotides, the CDR3 is TGTGCCAGCAGCCCCAGGGCCCTCTACGAGCAGTACTTC. This encodes CASSPRALYEQYF.

This clonotype has a count of ten or more. The V gene is TRBV5-1, the J gene TRBJ1-1; TRBD1 matches 8 bases. In germline, CDR1 is SGHRS, CDR2 YFSETQ. CDR3 length equals 16 residues. V lost 3 bases and J lost 1; bases outside the gene matches: 8. This CDR3 reads CASSSRPGGSNTEAFF. In nucleotides, the CDR3 is TGCGCCAGCAGCTCCCGCCCAGGGGGCTCGAACACTGAAGCTTTCTTT.

The V and J genes are TRBV5-4 and TRBJ2-3; TRBD1 aligns across 7 bases. V lost 1 base to trimming and J lost 0 bases; unmatched junction nucleotides: 2. The length of the CDR3 is 15 residues. Germline V gives CDR1 SGHNT, CDR2 YYREEE (reference sequence). The CDR3 region is CASSLMTGSTDTQYF. In DNA form, the CDR3 reads TGTGCCAGCAGCTTGATGACAGGGAGCACAGATACGCAGTATTTT.

This chain joins TRBV6-1 and TRBJ2-5; 10 positions match TRBD2. V gave up 2 bases and J gave up 2 bases; unmatched junction bases: 5. This CDR3 comprises 16 residues. Germline lookup yields CDR1 MNHNS and CDR2 SASEGT. The CDR3 bases are TGTGCCAGCAGTGAATTTAGCGGGGGGACGCAAGAGACCCAGTACTTC. This translates into CASSEFSGGTQETQYF.

The genes are TRBV4-1 and TRBJ2-6, with D possibly being TRBD1 (5 bases). The germline V gene encodes CDR1 MGHRA and CDR2 YSYEKL. V was pared by 2 bases and J by 4 bases, with 15 bases between. This CDR3 is 17 amino acids long. In DNA form, the CDR3 reads TGCGCCAGCAGCCAACTCTCTGGGGCAACAGGGGCCAACGTCCTGACTTTC. Translated: CASSQLSGATGANVLTF.

This clonotype appeared a few times. The J gene is TRBJ2-5, the V gene TRBV13; a possible D gene is TRBD2 (5 bases). V was trimmed by 1 base and J by 1 base, leaving 19 bases between them. Germline-derived CDR1 and CDR2 are PRHDT and FYEKMQ (reference sequence). The CDR3 length is 18 residues. CDR3 sequence (DNA): TGTGCCAGCAGCTTAGTTGACTCAAGGTGGGAGAGCCAAGAGACCCAGTACTTC. The encoded protein is CASSLVDSRWESQETQYF.

The CDR3 protein is CASSLEAKPDGTDTQYF. Written as DNA, the CDR3 is TGCGCCAGCAGCTTGGAGGCTAAGCCTGATGGCACAGATACGCAGTATTTT. V usage is TRBV5-1 and J usage is TRBJ2-3; D unresolved. The germline V gene encodes CDR1 SGHRS and CDR2 YFSETQ. Trimming removed 0 bases from V and 1 base from J, with 15 bases in between. The CDR3 extends over 17 amino acids.